This is a list of T cell receptor beta chains from one sample in a study of blood T cell repertoires in COVID-19. Profiled with immunoSEQ multiplex PCR; TCRdb holds only in-frame clones, not every one. The top ten hold 6.8% of the sample, which has about 300,000 clones, over 75% seen once. The specimen was peripheral blood. These receptor sequences come from a woman aged 25 to 39 with COVID-19, enrolled during active disease. Both conserved end residues are trimmed from each CDR3.

TRBV7-2,TRBJ2-3,ASSLDISSGATNTQY
TRBV30,TRBJ2-1,AWSSGRGYNEQF
TRBV9,TRBJ1-1,ASSGPYRNTEAF
TRBV18,TRBJ1-1,ASCADRRTEAF
TRBV28,TRBJ1-3,ASSFRGGTGNTIY
TRBV5-1,TRBJ1-2,ASSLEGVGGYT
TRBV3-1/TRBV3-2,TRBJ1-5,ASSLYSNQPQH
TRBV7-9,TRBJ2-2,ASSFQGDTGELF
TRBV6-5,TRBJ1-5,ASSYFGTPFREPQH
TRBV10-1,TRBJ2-2,ASSELQDTGELF
TRBV30,TRBJ2-7,AWSVLAGVSEQY
TRBV4-1,TRBJ2-7,ASSQEGGSSYEQY
TRBV30,TRBJ1-5,AWSVRGEQPQH
TRBV18,TRBJ1-6,ASSPIPGQGNSPLH
TRBV5-4,TRBJ2-7,ASSMGLAYEQY
TRBV2,TRBJ2-1,ASRGLAGTYNEQF
TRBV5-4,TRBJ2-1,ASSGPSGGNEQF
TRBV5-1,TRBJ2-5,ASSLGWPPGGETQY
TRBV27,TRBJ2-2,ASSVSRGNTGELF
TRBV7-9,TRBJ1-6,ASSPDRGKNSPLH
TRBV4-2,TRBJ1-6,ASSPWTENSPLH
TRBV6-5,TRBJ2-5,ASSRTGGAETQY
TRBV6-4,TRBJ2-1,ASSLNPGGSSYEQF
TRBV6-5,TRBJ2-7,ASRPTEKLEQY
TRBV7-8,TRBJ2-7,ASSSRTGIYEQY
TRBV19,TRBJ1-5,ASSPRQRLGGNQPQH
TRBV5-1,TRBJ1-4,ASSLSGATNEKLF
TRBV28,TRBJ1-5,ASSSFRESNQPQH